The source of this TCR beta chain is a study of OX40 agonist ivuxolimab in advanced cancers. This clone occurred once. The target antigen is unknown. Germline is not matched at one junction end, which may reflect a read error. Germline V lookup: CDR1 SGHRS, CDR2 YFSETQ. This CDR3 has 15 residues. Study results and limitations: Some nonresponders also had low normalized T-cell clonal expansion.

Generated by immunoSEQ multiplex PCR, the TCRdb table keeps only in-frame clones and is missing some. The sample carries 95,000 to 100,000 clones, 80% to 95% recorded once. The gene calls are TRBV5-1 and TRBJ2-7; 7 bases fit TRBD2. Sequences were derived from CD4+ or CD8+ T cells sorted from blood, sampled in a trial of the OX40 agonist ivuxolimab. This receptor was obtained from an adult with an advanced solid tumor such as melanoma, head and neck, liver or kidney cancer. CDR3 residues: CASSLGGGSSYEQYF. The CDR3 region has the DNA TGCGCCAGCAGTTTGGGCGGGGGTAGCTCCTACGAGCAGTACTTC.